This TCR beta chain was identified in a study of shared clonotypes between healthy human individuals (dated by TCRdb to about 2020). Regarding the complete study: Three men and a couple of women, aged 18 to 49 years, made up the cohort. For each donor, CD4 naive and CD4 memory were each given three plates, CD8 naive was given two plates, and CD8 memory was given one plate. To increase sequencing depth and limit assay-specific biases, TCR repertoire library preparation and sequencing were carried out by different laboratories using diverse techniques. Leukapheresis yielded between about 0.85 and 10 billion PBMCs per donor. The study deeply sequenced blood TCR repertoires of about 5 healthy adults to estimate repertoire size and the extent of clonotype sharing between individuals. Points the paper makes about the study in general: Estimated clonotype richness was generally larger for naive than for memory subsets. Because the study included only a small number of donors, the genetic and exposure-history diversity represented was limited. Incomplete sequencing was indicated by rarefaction of sorted-subset datasets, despite the large sequencing depth. Clonotypes shared by all four sorted-subset donors showed higher generation probabilities than non-shared clonotypes. Only blood was sampled, and tissue TCR repertoires likely differ from those in blood. Pairwise subsampling led to the expectation that sequencing depth would affect the degree of clonotype sharing among donors. About 5% of naive CD4, 3.5% of naive CD8, roughly 2.4% of memory CD4, and approximately 0.4% of memory CD8 clonotypes were shared across a handful of donors.

Comments on this clone: Its antigen has not been determined. Per-nucleotide qualities are absent, and no much larger clonotype sits a single base away.

Using the deep immunoSEQ assay, multiplex PCR amplified TCR CDR3 regions from genomic DNA. Extracted genomic DNA from each cell subset was spread evenly across all wells of several immunoSEQ 96-well plates, with each plate serving as a replicate. Each replicate PCR for sorted subsets received approximately 220 ng genomic DNA, equal to tens of thousands of T cell genomes. Purified libraries were measured with a Qubit 3.0 fluorometer, size-checked on a Bioanalyzer 2100, and measured again with the KAPA Library Quantification kit. Every immunoSEQ 96-well plate was sequenced on a separate single-read 150-cycle Illumina NextSeq 550 flow cell. The study's own analysis went as follows. Because the immunoSEQ output held only junctional sequences and lacked quality scores, the filtering could not match the filtering applied to full-length reads. To assign V/J genes and CDR3, sequences were annotated against IMGT germline references using PyIR, a Python wrapper for IgBLAST v1.9. Reads with weak V/J assignments (E-value above 1e-6), missing CDR3, stop codons, out-of-frame junctions, or ambiguous translated residues were removed. A V3J clonotype was defined by an identical inferred V gene, J gene, and CDR3 amino acid sequence. The percentage overlap between two repertoires was calculated by dividing the number of shared unique clonotypes by the size of the smaller repertoire. RTK rarefaction, the Chao1 estimator, and Recon v2.1 estimates of unobserved clonotypes were used to assess repertoire richness. For all TCRbeta clonotypes obtained by the gDNA method from a few donors, generation probabilities were computed with OLGA. In its TCRdb copy, this immuneACCESS table keeps in-frame sequences only and misses some clones. Where compared with another copy, unresolved V genes explain less than half of these, and the others have no known cause. V, J and clone size are taken as reported in that table, and D and trimming were inferred from the DNA itself. In this sample the table shows about 2,100,000 clones, just over 90% of which occur a single time. The ten largest make up under 2% of the sample.

CD8 naive samples were CD45RO-negative cells positively selected for CCR7, giving a CD45RA+CCR7+ population that excluded TemRA cells. Donors were healthy HIV-negative adults with no recently reported acute infections or vaccinations. Only Caucasian adults living in Nashville, Tennessee, USA were represented among the donors. Blood was collected by leukapheresis, and PBMCs were isolated by Ficoll-Histopaque density gradient centrifugation and then cryopreserved in liquid nitrogen vapor phase. Analytical flow cytometry was used to check the purity and quantity of every magnetically sorted T cell population. Genomic DNA was isolated from each sorted fraction and quantified by UV absorbance on a Nanodrop 2000c. The germline V gene (reference sequence) supplies CDR1 SEHNR and CDR2 FQNEAQ. V lost 1 base and J lost 6 bases; the stretch between them is 16 bases long. The CDR3 covers 15 residues, taking in both the cysteine and the phenylalanine. Of the read, only the CDR3 DNA is kept; its 45 bases are in frame from base 1.

The TCR originated in a man younger than 35 in good health. Some clones in this sample may be carry-over from other donors' samples. Sequencing was carried out using naive CD8+ T cells from PBMCs. Interpreted using the paper, the cell subset or site label stands for: CD45RA+CCR7+. Rearrangement joined TRBV7-9 to TRBJ2-7; tentative D gene TRBD1, with 7 bases matching. CDR3 protein: CASSLGSEGAGEQYF. DNA sequence: TGTGCCAGCAGCTTAGGGTCGGAGGGGGCCGGCGAGCAGTACTTC.